These T cell receptor beta chains were read from a single sample in a study of blood T cell repertoires in COVID-19. Only in-frame clones appear in the TCRdb table, and some are missing; sequencing was by immunoSEQ multiplex PCR. The sample has around 270,000 clones, roughly 90% seen once. Material: peripheral blood. These receptors came from a man aged 60-69 years who had recovered from COVID-19. Each CDR3 is given with its conserved first and last residue. A D gene is named only where the DNA matches it firmly.

V gene	J gene	D gene	CDR3 DNA	CDR3 protein
TRBV7-8	TRBJ2-4	TRBD2	TGTGCCAGCAGCCGAGGGGAGGGGGCCAAAAACATTCAGTACTTC	CASSRGEGAKNIQYF
TRBV7-2	TRBJ1-1	TRBD1	TGTGCCAGCAGCTTGTTACAGGGGTCCGGTTCAATGAACACTGAAGCTTTCTTT	CASSLLQGSGSMNTEAFF
TRBV7-9	TRBJ2-3	TRBD1	TGTGCCAGCAGAGGCCTAAACAGGGGCCCAGATACGCAGTATTTT	CASRGLNRGPDTQYF
TRBV3-1/TRBV3-2	TRBJ1-1	.	TGTGCCAGCAGCCAAGTACCCCAGGGTCTTGGGAACACTGAAGCTTTCTTT	CASSQVPQGLGNTEAFF
TRBV19	TRBJ1-2	TRBD1	TGTGCCAGTTTCCTCCGGGACAGGCCCGCCAACGGCTACACCTTC	CASFLRDRPANGYTF
TRBV7-2	TRBJ1-2	.	TGTGCCAGCAGCCCCAGGGATTCGGACTATGGCTACACCTTC	CASSPRDSDYGYTF
TRBV9	TRBJ2-7	.	TGTGCCAGCAGCGTAGATGGAGGGAACCCCTACGAGCAGTACTTC	CASSVDGGNPYEQYF
TRBV19	TRBJ2-7	.	TGTGCCAGTAGAGACAGATCCTACGAGCAGTACTTC	CASRDRSYEQYF
TRBV6-5	TRBJ1-2	.	TGTGCCAGCAGTTATGACCTTTCCTCGGGGGGCTACACCTTC	CASSYDLSSGGYTF
TRBV4-1	TRBJ2-5	TRBD2	TGCGCCAGCAGCCAAGATTCTAGCGGGGTGTACCAAGAGACCCAGTACTTC	CASSQDSSGVYQETQYF
TRBV20-1	TRBJ2-1	TRBD2	TGCAGTGCTAGTGTGTTACCGGGGGGAACTGAGTCCTACAATGAGCAGTTCTTC	CSASVLPGGTESYNEQFF
TRBV3-1/TRBV3-2	TRBJ2-3	.	TGTGCCAGCAGCCGAAGGGGGGGCCGGTCAGATACGCAGTATTTT	CASSRRGGRSDTQYF
TRBV7-6	TRBJ1-2	.	TGTGCCAGCAGCCCCATTGGGGGGTATGGCTACACCTTC	CASSPIGGYGYTF
TRBV14	TRBJ1-6	.	TGTGCCAGCAGCCATGGGACACTTTATAATTCACCCCTCCACTTT	CASSHGTLYNSPLHF
TRBV19	TRBJ1-1	.	TGTGCCAGTAGTATAGGGGCCGGATCGCAGGAGGGTTTCTTT	CASSIGAGSQEGFF
TRBV4-2	TRBJ1-6	.	TGTGCCAGCAGCCAAGGAGAACGGTCCTATAATTCACCCCTCCACTTT	CASSQGERSYNSPLHF
TRBV10-3	TRBJ2-7	TRBD1	TGTGCCATCAGTGGGGACAGGGGGATCTCCTACGAGCAGTACTTC	CAISGDRGISYEQYF
TRBV19	TRBJ2-1	.	TGTGCCAGTAGTATATTCGGGGTAGGTGAGCAGTTCTTC	CASSIFGVGEQFF